This T cell receptor (beta chain) was recovered during a study of T cell repertoires in cytomegalovirus infection. Whole-study context: The public TCR beta signatures pointed to both CMV infection and matching HLA type.

Study conclusions and caveats: The ex vivo response was dominated by HLA-C-restricted CMV-specific TCR beta clonotypes.

This clonotype was picked up a small number of times. No antigen is known for it. The J segment lost 2 bases and the V segment lost 0 bases, leaving 5 bases of the junction unmatched. This CDR3 region has 17 residues. Per germline, CDR1 SGDLS and CDR2 YYNGEE. TCRdb processed the reads anew with MiXCR; each CDR3 protein has one entry. The sample lists approximately 500,000 distinct CDR3 sequences; 15% to 20% were seen once. The clonotype originates from a human donor in good health (CMV status not recorded). Some clones in this sample may be carry-over from other donors' samples. The chain has TRBV9 and TRBJ2-6; 7 bases agree with TRBD1. Material: CD8+ T cells from PBMCs. The CDR3 region has the DNA TGTGCCAGCAGCGTAGGCTCAGACAGGGCTGGGGCCAACGTCCTGACTTTC. Its protein is CASSVGSDRAGANVLTF.